This TCR beta chain was identified during a study of cytomegalovirus exposure and HLA in healthy donors. Findings and caveats of the study: Common viral pathogens were later found to be apparently linked to several of the most significant clusters. Later findings reportedly placed an Asian-associated ancestry cluster below the 666-donor mean for N-insertions.

CDR1 is SQVTM and CDR2 is ANQGSEA in the germline V gene. J lost 8 bases, V lost 2 bases, and 3 bases had no gene match. There are 12 residues in the CDR3. This clone showed up just a few times. What it binds is not known. This PCR relied on a set of 60 Vbeta primers and 13 Jbeta primers. Original methodology: As a later analysis found, there were approximately 80 million unique TCR beta chains, of which 8.5 million to 13 million were shared. Only in-frame clones appear in the TCRdb table, and some are missing; sequencing was by immunoSEQ multiplex PCR. The V and J calls and clone size come from that table; D and trimming were worked out from the DNA. The table lists roughly 100,000 clones, around 10% of them singletons.

This chain links TRBV29-1 with TRBJ2-1; 7 nucleotides line up with TRBD1. This clonotype originated in a man aged 35-49 years in good health and CMV-seropositive. Sequencing was done on a sample of PBMCs. This CDR3 is CSVERQGYEQFF. In DNA, the CDR3 is TGCAGCGTTGAAAGACAGGGTTATGAGCAGTTCTTC.